Below are 13 T cell receptor beta chains sequenced from a single sample in a study of blood T cells in healthy people across ages. It was with a sample-barcoded 5' primer and a J-beta primer mix that a second PCR of roughly 7 to 12 cycles was run. TCRdb re-analysed the 5' RACE reads in MiXCR, keeping a single row per CDR3 protein. The table lists roughly 2 million distinct CDR3 sequences, about 50% of them singletons, with approximately 2% in the top ten. Sequencing input: blood. Receptor source: a woman aged 40 to 50 in good health.

Only a few counts were recorded for this clonotype. The V call is TRBV20-1, the J call TRBJ1-1; D possibly corresponds to TRBD1 (6 bases). V shed 0 bases and J shed 4 bases, with 12 bases lying between them. The CDR3 is made up of 14 amino acids. Germline CDR1 DFQATT, CDR2 SNEGSKA (reference sequence). CDR3 DNA: TGCAGTGCTAGAGATTGGCCAGGGGCCACTGAAGCTTTCTTT. Translating it yields CSARDWPGATEAFF.

This chain links TRBV12-3 or TRBV12-4 with TRBJ2-3; D perhaps matches TRBD2 (5 bases). This CDR3 contains 15 residues. Trimming cost V 5 bases and J 2 bases, with 14 bases left between them. CDR3 in amino acids: CASSPRGLITDTQYF. CDR3 coding DNA: TGTGCCAGCAGTCCTCGTGGACTCATCACAGATACGCAGTATTTT.

V is TRBV7-2 and J is TRBJ2-1, with a weak D call TRBD1 (5 bases). The germline gives CDR1 SGHTA, CDR2 FQGNSA. V lost 1 base, J lost 7 bases, and 20 bases lay in between. This CDR3 contains 17 residues. The CDR3 DNA reads as TGTGCCAGCAGCTTAGGGGGTGCGGCGGTGGGGCGGAATGAGCAGTTCTTC. It codes for CASSLGGAAVGRNEQFF.

This clonotype came up many times. The J gene is TRBJ2-5, the V gene TRBV29-1; the match to TRBD1 covers 8 bases. There are 16 residues in the CDR3. Germline CDR1 is SQVTM and CDR2 is ANQGSEA. V gave up 3 bases and J gave up 8 bases; unmatched junction bases: 17. For the CDR3, the DNA is TGCAGCGTTGACTCCCCTGGACAGGGCCTGATAAGAACCCAGTACTTC. Translation: CSVDSPGQGLIRTQYF. The full variable domain, completed using reference TRBV29-1 and TRBJ2-5, is SAVISQKPSRDICQRGTSLTIQCQVDSQVTMMFWYRQQPGQSLTLIATANQGSEATYESGFVIDKFPISRPNLTFSTLTVSNMSPEDSSIYLCSVDSPGQGLIRTQYFGPGTRLLVL.

Regarding this clonotype: One end of the junction varies from germline; a read error may be responsible. The chain is built from TRBV5-1 and TRBJ2-5; 11 bases agree with TRBD1. This CDR3 spans 16 amino acids. Per germline, CDR1 SGHRS and CDR2 YFSETQ. CDR3 region: CASSLDRGRDLETQYF. The CDR3, as DNA: TGCGCCAGCAGTTTGGACAGGGGGCGAGATTTGGAGACCCAGTACTTC.

The J gene is TRBJ2-1, the V gene TRBV10-3; 13 positions agree with TRBD2. Germline CDR1 reads ENHRY; CDR2 reads SYGVKD. The CDR3 contains 17 residues. V shed 4 bases and J 4 bases; nucleotides not matched to a gene: 7. This chain's CDR3 is CAISGLAGGVSYNEQFF. CDR3 DNA: TGTGCCATCAGTGGACTAGCGGGGGGAGTTTCGTACAATGAGCAGTTCTTC.

This sequence joins TRBV6-2 or TRBV6-3 and TRBJ1-5; D uncertain. The CDR3 totals 14 residues. V was trimmed by 8 bases and J by 4 bases, leaving 15 bases between them. The germline gives CDR1 MNHEY, CDR2 SVGEGT. Here the CDR3 reads CASAKLTANQPQHF. In nucleotides, the CDR3 is TGTGCCAGCGCCAAGCTGACTGCTAATCAGCCCCAGCATTTT.

This clonotype appeared a few times. This chain uses TRBV9 with TRBJ2-3; 8 bases are shared with TRBD1. CDR1 SGDLS and CDR2 YYNGEE come from the germline V gene. V shed 3 bases and J 12 bases; nucleotides not matched to a gene: 6. The CDR3 is 12 residues long. For the CDR3, the DNA is TGTGCCAGCAGCGAGCTGGACAGGGTACAGTATTTT. This gives the protein CASSELDRVQYF.

Details on this clonotype: A much larger clone is a single base away; this may be a read error. The chain couples TRBV18 to TRBJ2-1; tentative D call: TRBD2 (6 bases). The CDR3 totals 14 residues. Germline values: CDR1 KGHSH, CDR2 LQKENI. The DNA for the CDR3 is TGTGTCAGCTCACCCCCCCCGGCGGGGAATGAGCAGTTCTTC. As protein: CVSSPPPAGNEQFF.

The chain links TRBV6-5 to TRBJ1-1; D might be TRBD1 (5 bases). The CDR3 has 15 amino acids. Germline lookup yields CDR1 MNHEY and CDR2 SVGAGI. Trimming stripped 6 bases from V and 10 bases from J, with 24 bases between. In DNA form, the CDR3 reads TGTGCCAGCAGCCGACGGGACGGCTTCTTCGGTGCAGCTTTCTTT. Translated: CASSRRDGFFGAAFF.

V gene TRBV6-2 or TRBV6-3 combines with J gene TRBJ2-5; D unclear. V shed 0 bases and J shed 13 bases, with 18 bases lying between them. The CDR3 is made up of 14 amino acids. Germline CDR1 MNHEY, CDR2 SVGEGT. Here the CDR3 DNA reads TGTGCCAGCAGTTACTCGTTGAACCACTACGAGCGGTACTTC. Amino acid sequence: CASSYSLNHYERYF.

V and J are TRBV27 and TRBJ1-2; perhaps TRBD1 as D (6 bases). The CDR3 extends over 20 amino acids. Trimming cost V 4 bases and J 1 base, with 28 bases left between them. In germline, CDR1 is MNHEY, CDR2 SMNVEV (reference sequence). DNA of the CDR3: TGTGCCAGCAGTTCCGGGACACTGAACCGCCCAACATACCTTAACTATGGCTACACCTTC. Protein: CASSSGTLNRPTYLNYGYTF.

The V call is TRBV6-2 or TRBV6-3, the J call TRBJ2-7; 7 nucleotides match TRBD2. The J call may be incorrect, as the DNA end agrees better with TRBJ2-5. In germline, CDR1 is MNHEY, CDR2 SVGEGT. This CDR3 comprises 16 residues. CDR3 sequence reads: CASSLPAGPTVWTQYF. The DNA for the CDR3 is TGTGCCAGCAGTCTGCCAGCGGGGCCGACTGTATGGACCCAGTACTTC.